The 32 T cell receptor beta chains listed next were all sequenced from one sample in a study of technical replicates of blood from several donors. Measured with immunoSEQ multiplex PCR; TCRdb has only the in-frame clones, and not every one. The sample yields approximately 74,000 clones, more than 95% seen once. The sequencing input was T cells isolated from PBMCs. The source of these receptors is a human donor in good health.

The chain joins TRBV30 to TRBJ1-4; 8 nucleotides match TRBD1. Trimming cost V 2 bases and J 7 bases; bases outside gene matches: 15. The CDR3 extends over 17 amino acids. Germline-derived CDR1 and CDR2 are GTSNPN and SVGIG (reference sequence). CDR3 sequence reads: CAWSLPRLTGDGEKLFF. The CDR3 coding sequence is TGTGCCTGGAGTCTACCCCGCCTGACAGGGGACGGTGAAAAACTGTTTTTT.

The chain links TRBV4-1 to TRBJ2-4, with TRBD1 matching 11 bases. V lost 4 bases to trimming and J lost 0 bases; unmatched junction nucleotides: 8. This CDR3 spans 18 amino acids. Germline CDR1 MGHRA, CDR2 YSYEKL. The CDR3 DNA sequence: TGCGCCAGCAGCCCGGGACAGGGGGGGTTACTAGCCAAAAACATTCAGTACTTC. Its translation: CASSPGQGGLLAKNIQYF.

The rearrangement uses TRBV5-4 and TRBJ2-7, with 7 nucleotides matching TRBD1. Germline V gene lookup returns CDR1 SGHNT and CDR2 YYREEE (reference sequence). This CDR3 has 20 residues. The V and J ends lost 4 bases and 3 bases, in that order; junction bases with no gene match: 25. CDR3 DNA: TGTGCCAGCAGCAAGCCACCGTTAGGGGGACCGGCGACAGGGCTCTACGAGCAGTACTTC. It encodes CASSKPPLGGPATGLYEQYF.

The rearrangement uses TRBV6-5 and TRBJ2-5; TRBD1 matches 9 bases. The CDR3 runs 13 residues. The germline V gene encodes CDR1 MNHEY and CDR2 SVGAGI. The V gene end was trimmed by 5 bases and the J gene end by 4 bases; junction bases not matched to a gene: 2. The DNA of the CDR3 is TGTGCCAGCAGTACAGGGGGCAGAGAGACCCAGTACTTC. It encodes CASSTGGRETQYF.

The chain has TRBV6-1 and TRBJ1-2, with D maybe TRBD1 (6 bases). The germline V gene encodes CDR1 MNHNS and CDR2 SASEGT. The ends were cut back, 8 bases at V and 8 bases at J, with 12 bases in the middle. This CDR3 has 11 residues. CDR3 in DNA: TGTGCCAGCCGGACAGTTGCCGGCTACACCTTC. As protein: CASRTVAGYTF.

The chain is built from TRBV28 and TRBJ2-2; 7 bases map to TRBD2. CDR1 and CDR2 (germline): MDHEN, SYDVKM. The trim removed 2 bases at V and 2 bases at J, leaving 11 bases unmatched. The CDR3 covers 18 residues. The CDR3 is CASSLPLGLVINTGELFF. CDR3 sequence (DNA): TGTGCCAGCAGTTTACCCCTCGGACTAGTTATTAACACCGGGGAGCTGTTTTTT.

The J gene is TRBJ1-1, the V gene TRBV11-3; D possibly corresponds to TRBD1 (6 bases). With 3 bases removed from V and 5 bases from J, the gap between germline ends came to 10 bases. The CDR3 is 13 residues long. CDR1 is SGHNT and CDR2 is YENEEA in the germline V gene. The chain's CDR3 is CASSFSGATEAFF. The CDR3, as DNA: TGTGCCAGCAGCTTTTCAGGGGCTACTGAAGCTTTCTTT.

The chain is built from TRBV4-1 and TRBJ1-3; D is undetermined. This CDR3 has 15 residues. Germline V gene lookup returns CDR1 MGHRA and CDR2 YSYEKL. V was pared by 0 bases and J by 0 bases, with 6 bases between. The CDR3 region is CASSQDRGSGNTIYF. The CDR3 nucleotides read TGCGCCAGCAGCCAAGATCGAGGCTCTGGAAACACCATATATTTT.

The chain carries TRBV5-1 and TRBJ2-5; 10 nucleotides align to TRBD2. Germline V CDR1 and CDR2: SGHRS, YFSETQ. CDR3 size: 16 residues. Trimming cost V 0 bases and J 4 bases; bases outside gene matches: 6. The CDR3 nucleotides read TGCGCCAGCAGCTTGGAAGGAGCGGGAGGGGGAGAGACCCAGTACTTC. This codes for CASSLEGAGGGETQYF.

The chain uses TRBV2 and TRBJ2-3; possibly TRBD2 for D (6 bases). V shed 7 bases and J shed 10 bases, with 15 bases lying between them. Germline values: CDR1 SNHLY, CDR2 FYNNEI. The CDR3 runs 12 residues. This chain's CDR3 is CASKRGSNAQYF. The CDR3 coding sequence is TGTGCCAGCAAACGGGGGAGTAACGCGCAGTATTTT.

The chain recombines TRBV7-6 with TRBJ2-7; 8 positions agree with TRBD1. Germline loops: CDR1 SGHVS, CDR2 FNYEAQ. Trimming removed 0 bases from V and 2 bases from J; junction bases left unmatched: 3. This CDR3 is built from 15 residues. CDR3 in amino acids: CASSLAGQGTYEQYF. The CDR3, as DNA: TGTGCCAGCAGCTTAGCTGGACAGGGCACCTACGAGCAGTACTTC.

The chain has TRBV28 and TRBJ1-2, with 9 positions matching TRBD1. V shed 5 bases and J 6 bases; nucleotides not matched to a gene: 7. The CDR3 runs to 14 residues. Germline CDR1 and CDR2: MDHEN and SYDVKM. The CDR3 region is CASSGTGTEDGYTF. The CDR3 DNA follows: TGTGCCAGCAGTGGGACAGGGACCGAAGATGGCTACACCTTC.

This chain connects TRBV6-1 to TRBJ1-4, with D possibly TRBD1 on 5 matching bases. Trimming removed 4 bases from V and 5 bases from J, with 11 bases in between. Per the germline V gene, CDR1 is MNHNS and CDR2 is SASEGT. CDR3 length: 14 residues. CDR3 sequence reads: CASSVTGKNEKLFF. Here the CDR3 DNA reads TGTGCCAGCAGTGTTACAGGAAAGAATGAAAAACTGTTTTTT.

J is TRBJ2-2 and V is TRBV28, with 9 bases identical to TRBD1. Losses at the gene ends were 4 bases for V and 5 bases for J; bases not matched to a gene: 11. Germline lookup yields CDR1 MDHEN and CDR2 SYDVKM. The CDR3 length is 17 residues. The chain's CDR3 is CASSSYPGQGRTGELFF. CDR3 bases: TGTGCCAGCAGTTCCTACCCAGGACAGGGGAGGACCGGGGAGCTGTTTTTT.

The V and J genes are TRBV2 and TRBJ1-5; tentatively, D is TRBD1 (5 bases). This CDR3 contains 13 residues. Germline CDR1 SNHLY, CDR2 FYNNEI. V shed 3 bases and J shed 6 bases, with 9 bases lying between them. CDR3 loop: CASSEGGSQPQHF. In nucleotides, the CDR3 is TGTGCCAGCAGTGAGGGGGGGAGTCAGCCCCAGCATTTT.

This clone was seen a single time. V is TRBV5-1 and J is TRBJ1-1; TRBD1 matches 7 bases. Germline V gene data show CDR1 as SGHRS and CDR2 as YFSETQ. Trimming at V came to 0 bases and at J to 1 base, leaving 6 bases not matched to a gene. This CDR3 region has 16 residues. This CDR3 reads CASSLASRGANTEAFF. DNA of the CDR3: TGCGCCAGCAGCTTGGCTTCCAGGGGGGCGAACACTGAAGCTTTCTTT.

The genes are TRBV10-3 and TRBJ2-7; no definite D call. Between the trimmed V and J ends, which lost 4 bases and 2 bases, there was a span of 9 bases. Germline V gives CDR1 ENHRY, CDR2 SYGVKD. The CDR3 length is 13 residues. CDR3 protein: CAISAQVTYEQYF. The CDR3 region has the DNA TGTGCCATCAGTGCGCAGGTGACCTACGAGCAGTACTTC.

This clone occurred once. DNA for the CDR3: TGTGCCAGCAGTTTATTCGGGGGTATAGACAATGAGCAGTTCTTC. Translation gives CASSLFGGIDNEQFF. The V gene is TRBV27, the J gene TRBJ2-1; tentative D call: TRBD2 (6 bases). CDR1 and CDR2 from the germline V gene are MNHEY and SMNVEV (reference sequence). Trimming removed 1 base from V and 5 bases from J, with 12 bases in between. The CDR3 is made up of 15 amino acids.

The chain joins TRBV30 to TRBJ1-6, with no clear D. The CDR3 runs to 15 residues. Germline V lookup: CDR1 GTSNPN, CDR2 SVGIG (reference sequence). Trimming pared 3 bases from V and 10 bases from J, leaving 19 bases between. The CDR3 spells CAWRVGSSLGSPLHF. The CDR3 bases are TGTGCCTGGAGAGTAGGGAGCAGCCTTGGGTCACCCCTCCACTTT.

This clone was seen only a few times. In DNA, the CDR3 is TGTGCCAGCAGCCAAGCCGGGACAGCGAATCAGCCCCAGCATTTT. Amino acids: CASSQAGTANQPQHF. The chain recombines TRBV4-2 with TRBJ1-5; 7 positions agree with TRBD1. Germline V gene lookup returns CDR1 LGHNA and CDR2 YNFKEQ. The CDR3 is made up of 15 amino acids. Trimming cost V 1 base and J 4 bases; bases outside gene matches: 4.

The rearrangement joins TRBV30 to TRBJ1-6; TRBD1 matches at 7 bases. V trimming: 0 bases; J trimming: 5 bases; junction bases outside the gene matches: 7. Germline CDR1 reads GTSNPN; CDR2 reads SVGIG (reference sequence). CDR3 size: 16 residues. This CDR3 is CAWSVRGGLDNSPLHF. The CDR3 nucleotides are TGTGCCTGGAGTGTACGAGGGGGCTTAGATAATTCACCCCTCCACTTT.

V gene TRBV10-3 combines with J gene TRBJ2-7; D is ambiguous. The CDR3 is 14 amino acids. The germline V gene has CDR1 ENHRY and CDR2 SYGVKD. Trimming shortened V by 11 bases and J by 3 bases, and 20 bases separated the two germline ends. CDR3 sequence: CAVGSSTPDYEQYF. The CDR3 nucleotides are TGTGCCGTGGGCTCTTCGACGCCCGACTACGAGCAGTACTTC.

Concerning this clone: One end of the junction fails to match germline, which may point to a read error. The genes are TRBV28 and TRBJ1-3, with TRBD1 matching 10 bases. Looked up from germline, CDR1 is MDHEN and CDR2 is SYDVKM. The CDR3 contains 17 residues. The CDR3 coding sequence is TGTGCCAGCAGCTTATTTTCTTCGGGACAGGGGGGAAACACCATATATTTT. The encoded protein is CASSLFSSGQGGNTIYF.

This sequence joins TRBV4-1 and TRBJ1-5; no clear D gene. The germline V and J ends were trimmed by 4 bases and 1 base, with 11 bases remaining between them. Per germline, CDR1 MGHRA and CDR2 YSYEKL. The CDR3 length is 15 residues. The DNA of the CDR3 is TGCGCCAGCAGCCTCCGGGAATCAAGCAATCAGCCCCAGCATTTT. This sequence encodes CASSLRESSNQPQHF.

The rearrangement joins TRBV21-1 to TRBJ2-7; the table gives TRBD1 as D, unverified against the DNA. TRBV21-1 has pseudogene status. The CDR3 is 17 residues long. The CDR3 DNA is TGTGCCAGCAGCAAATTGGGACCGGGGACAGTCTCCTACGAGCAGTACTTC. It specifies CASSKLGPGTVSYEQYF.

This clone was recorded once. The chain joins TRBV5-4 to TRBJ1-2, with D unresolved. The CDR3 is 14 residues long. V was cut by 3 bases and J by 5 bases, with 14 bases left in between. In germline, CDR1 is SGHNT, CDR2 YYREEE (reference sequence). The CDR3 reads CASSSTWGEYGYTF. CDR3 coding DNA: TGTGCCAGCAGCTCCACCTGGGGAGAGTATGGCTACACCTTC.

The CDR3 bases are TGTGCCAGTACGCGGACTAGCGGTTACCAAGAGACCCAGTACTTC. Translation gives CASTRTSGYQETQYF. The chain has TRBV9 and TRBJ2-5, with 10 bases fitting TRBD2. The CDR3 loop spans 15 amino acids. Germline CDR1 SGDLS, CDR2 YYNGEE. Trimming cost V 8 bases and J 0 bases; bases outside gene matches: 7.

J is TRBJ2-1 and V is TRBV4-2; maybe TRBD1 (6 bases). The CDR3 covers 13 residues. The V end lost 7 bases, the J end lost 8 bases, and 15 bases lay between the germline ends. Per the germline V gene, CDR1 is LGHNA and CDR2 is YNFKEQ. Written as DNA, the CDR3 is TGTGCCAGCAATTCTTTCCCAGGGGATGAGCAGTTCTTC. It encodes CASNSFPGDEQFF.

The rearrangement uses TRBV4-1 and TRBJ2-1; tentative D call: TRBD1 (5 bases). V gave up 1 base and J gave up 12 bases, with 19 bases separating them. This CDR3 is built from 15 residues. Germline lookup yields CDR1 MGHRA and CDR2 YSYEKL. The CDR3 DNA sequence: TGCGCCAGCAGCCAAGCGGAGACAGACGCGGATCCGCAGTTCTTC. Translating gives CASSQAETDADPQFF.

J is TRBJ2-7 and V is TRBV27; TRBD1 matches 7 bases. V gave up 3 bases and J gave up 4 bases; unmatched junction bases: 9. Looked up from germline, CDR1 is MNHEY and CDR2 is SMNVEV (reference sequence). This CDR3 spans 15 amino acids. The CDR3 sequence is CASSLGPGQSYEQYF. The CDR3 DNA sequence: TGTGCCAGCAGTTTGGGACCGGGACAGAGTTACGAGCAGTACTTC.

The rearrangement links TRBV7-8 to TRBJ2-2; 8 bases line up with TRBD1. This CDR3 is built from 16 residues. Unmatched junction bases numbered 10, after V lost 3 bases and J lost 7 bases. Germline-derived CDR1 and CDR2 are SGHVS and FQNEAQ. CDR3 loop: CASSFHSKQGVGELFF. The DNA of the CDR3 is TGTGCCAGCAGCTTTCATAGTAAACAGGGGGTCGGGGAGCTGTTTTTT.

This clone was seen once. This chain joins TRBV6-5 and TRBJ1-4, with 8 positions matching TRBD1. The trim removed 5 bases at V and 7 bases at J, leaving 6 bases unmatched. CDR3 length: 14 amino acids. The germline V gene has CDR1 MNHEY and CDR2 SVGAGI. This CDR3 is CASSRTGTFEKLFF. The CDR3 region has the DNA TGTGCCAGCAGTCGGACAGGGACCTTTGAAAAACTGTTTTTT.